The next 20 T cell receptor beta chains were all read from a single sample in a study of T cells in Graves' hyperthyroidism and ophthalmopathy. There were TCR beta CDR3 regions amplified from RNA transcripts. Initially, a first-round RT-PCR of the TCR CDR3 employed the HTBI primer set. Using its own MiXCR run on the multiplex PCR reads, TCRdb lists one record per CDR3 protein. The data hold 250,000 or so distinct CDR3 sequences, with 15% to 20% observed a single time. Sequencing used blood. The receptor source for this set is a woman between 18 and 30 years old with Graves' ophthalmopathy.

This clonotype was seen many times. The J gene is TRBJ2-1, the V gene TRBV28; D may be TRBD1 (5 bases). The CDR3 extends over 11 amino acids. Trimming removed 7 bases from V and 8 bases from J, with 9 bases in between. Germline loops: CDR1 MDHEN, CDR2 SYDVKM. DNA of the CDR3: TGTGCCAGCACCCAGGGATATGAGCAGTTCTTC. This gives the protein CASTQGYEQFF.

This clonotype came up many times. This rearrangement joins TRBV27 to TRBJ2-1, with D possibly matching TRBD1 (5 bases). The CDR3 runs to 13 residues. Trimming pared 4 bases from V and 5 bases from J, leaving 9 bases between. Germline-derived CDR1 and CDR2 are MNHEY and SMNVEV (reference sequence). Here the CDR3 DNA reads TGTGCCAGCAGTTCCAGACAGAACAATGAGCAGTTCTTC. Translation: CASSSRQNNEQFF.

The chain recombines TRBV20-1 with TRBJ1-1; possible D gene TRBD1, 5 bases. V was pared by 8 bases and J by 3 bases, with 16 bases between. This CDR3 is built from 13 residues. Germline CDR1 is DFQATT and CDR2 is SNEGSKA (reference sequence). The CDR3 loop reads CSNSRGYDTEAFF. The CDR3 nucleotides read TGCAGTAATTCCCGGGGGTACGACACTGAAGCTTTCTTT.

This clonotype was found many times. The chain joins TRBV7-9 to TRBJ2-1, with D unclear. The germline CDR1 and CDR2 sequences are SEHNR and FQNEAQ (reference sequence). Between the trimmed V and J ends, which lost 7 bases and 0 bases, there was a span of 10 bases. CDR3 length: 14 residues. The CDR3 region has the DNA TGTGCCAGCAAGCTGGGTAGCTCCTACAATGAGCAGTTCTTC. It specifies CASKLGSSYNEQFF.

This clonotype was seen many times. The chain has TRBV28 and TRBJ2-1; 8 nucleotides line up with TRBD1. Losses at the gene ends were 3 bases for V and 7 bases for J; bases not matched to a gene: 17. The CDR3 covers 18 residues. The V gene's germline CDR1 is MDHEN and CDR2 SYDVKM. DNA of the CDR3: TGTGCCAGCAGTTTTCCCCCGTCGGACAGGGACGCGTGGAATGAGCAGTTCTTC. This gives the protein CASSFPPSDRDAWNEQFF.

This clonotype was detected only a few times. The chain couples TRBV11-2 to TRBJ2-7, with a weak D call TRBD1 (5 bases). Between the trimmed V and J ends, which lost 9 bases and 1 base, there was a span of 16 bases. The germline gives CDR1 SGHAT, CDR2 FQNNGV. There are 14 residues in the CDR3. In DNA, the CDR3 is TGTGCCAGTACTGACAGACTGGGATCCTACGAGCAGTACTTC. The encoded protein is CASTDRLGSYEQYF.

There are many counts of this clonotype. The rearrangement uses TRBV6-1 and TRBJ1-2, with a possible D match to TRBD1 (6 bases). Germline V gene lookup returns CDR1 MNHNS and CDR2 SASEGT. The CDR3 covers 15 residues. V dropped 1 base and J dropped 4 bases, with 13 bases sitting between them. CDR3 amino acids: CASSEGGGTVYGYTF. CDR3 coding DNA: TGTGCCAGCAGTGAAGGAGGGGGGACGGTCTATGGCTACACCTTC.

This clonotype showed up many times. The chain combines TRBV18 with TRBJ2-1; D ambiguous. Germline CDR1 reads KGHSH; CDR2 reads LQKENI. The CDR3 is made up of 14 amino acids. Trimming cost V 3 bases and J 5 bases, with 11 bases left between them. The CDR3 here is CASSPAGLNNEQFF. DNA of the CDR3: TGTGCCAGCTCACCCGCTGGGCTCAACAATGAGCAGTTCTTC.

The genes are TRBV2 and TRBJ1-2; 8 nucleotides align to TRBD1. Germline values: CDR1 SNHLY, CDR2 FYNNEI. CDR3 length equals 16 residues. V trimming: 5 bases; J trimming: 0 bases; junction bases outside the gene matches: 8. For the CDR3, the DNA is TGTGCCAGCAGTCAAACGGACAGGGTGACTAACTATGGCTACACCTTC. Its protein is CASSQTDRVTNYGYTF.

At least ten counts were recorded for this clonotype. The genes are TRBV4-3 and TRBJ1-1; D ambiguous. V dropped 1 base and J dropped 2 bases, with 5 bases sitting between them. Looked up from germline, CDR1 is LGHNA and CDR2 is YSLEER. CDR3 length: 13 residues. The DNA of the CDR3 is TGCGCCAGCAGCCAAGGGGAAAACACTGAAGCTTTCTTT. As protein: CASSQGENTEAFF.

This clonotype has just one count. The chain joins TRBV20-1 to TRBJ1-1; D remains ambiguous. Germline CDR1 reads DFQATT; CDR2 reads SNEGSKA (reference sequence). This CDR3 spans 15 amino acids. Trimming shortened V by 5 bases and J by 2 bases, and 18 bases separated the two germline ends. CDR3 sequence reads: CSAPFPKEVNTEAFF. The CDR3 DNA sequence: TGCAGTGCTCCCTTTCCTAAGGAGGTAAACACTGAAGCTTTCTTT.

This clonotype has just one count. The gene calls are TRBV28 and TRBJ1-2; a possible D gene is TRBD1 (5 bases). This CDR3 has 13 residues. Germline lookup yields CDR1 MDHEN and CDR2 SYDVKM. Trimming left V 8 bases short and J 0 bases short, with 10 bases between. The CDR3 protein is CASGGGANYGYTF. As DNA, the CDR3 is TGTGCCAGCGGCGGGGGGGCTAACTATGGCTACACCTTC.

This clonotype was counted ten times or more. The chain is built from TRBV7-2 and TRBJ1-2; 8 bases are shared with TRBD1. CDR1 and CDR2 from the germline V gene are SGHTA and FQGNSA. The V gene end was trimmed by 6 bases and the J gene end by 6 bases; junction bases not matched to a gene: 6. This CDR3 region has 13 residues. The CDR3 DNA sequence: TGTGCCAGCAGTCGGACAGGGATAAATGGCTACACCTTC. It specifies CASSRTGINGYTF. The variable domain in full, with the rest retrieved from reference TRBV7-2 and TRBJ1-2, is GAGVSQSPSNKVTEKGKDVELRCDPISGHTALYWYRQSLGQGLEFLIYFQGNSAPDKSGLPSDRFSAERTGGSVSTLTIQRTQQEDSAVYLCASSRTGINGYTFGSGTRLTVV.

In its sample, this clonotype was seen many times. The genes are TRBV30 and TRBJ1-3; D not certain. Trimming removed 0 bases at V and 3 bases at J, with 6 bases between. The CDR3 runs 13 residues. Germline assignment: CDR1 GTSNPN and CDR2 SVGIG (reference sequence). CDR3: CAWSVTFGNTIYF. Written as DNA, the CDR3 is TGTGCCTGGAGTGTAACTTTTGGAAACACCATATATTTT.

In the case of this clonotype: A much bigger clone sits one base away, suggesting this may be a read error. The chain uses TRBV29-1 and TRBJ2-7, with 8 bases matching TRBD2. This CDR3 spans 15 amino acids. CDR1 is SQVTM and CDR2 is ANQGSEA in the germline V gene. V dropped 1 base and J dropped 2; count of bases not matched to a gene: 7. In DNA, the CDR3 is TGCAGCGTTGAAGTTGCGGGGGGAAGCCCCTACGAGCAGTACTTC. Translated, it gives CSVEVAGGSPYEQYF.

This clonotype has at least ten counts. The V gene is TRBV7-9, the J gene TRBJ1-3; D gene unclear. The CDR3 is 17 amino acids. V was trimmed by 2 bases and J by 0 bases, leaving 14 bases between them. The germline gives CDR1 SEHNR, CDR2 FQNEAQ (reference sequence). The CDR3 spells CASSLISHSNSGNTIYF. Written as DNA, the CDR3 is TGTGCCAGCAGCTTAATCTCACACTCGAACTCTGGAAACACCATATATTTT.

Only a few counts were recorded for this clonotype. This chain connects TRBV18 to TRBJ1-2; 8 bases match TRBD1. Germline CDR1 and CDR2: KGHSH and LQKENI. This CDR3 is 15 amino acids long. V trimming: 6 bases; J trimming: 3 bases; junction bases outside the gene matches: 9. The CDR3 is CASSNQGAEDYGYTF. CDR3 nucleotide sequence: TGTGCCAGCTCGAACCAGGGGGCAGAAGACTATGGCTACACCTTC.

The table lists this clonotype with many counts. CDR3 protein: CASSPRTSGRVEQYF. CDR3 nucleotides: TGTGCCAGCAGTCCGCGGACTAGCGGGAGGGTCGAGCAGTACTTC. The rearrangement links TRBV28 to TRBJ2-7; 15 positions match TRBD2. The CDR3 is 15 residues long. V shed 5 bases and J 6 bases; nucleotides not matched to a gene: 5. Per the germline V gene, CDR1 is MDHEN and CDR2 is SYDVKM.

The sample holds a few counts of this clonotype. The rearrangement uses TRBV7-6 and TRBJ2-6, with D possibly TRBD2 on 6 matching bases. Trimming cost V 2 bases and J 0 bases, with 14 bases left between them. Germline values: CDR1 SGHVS, CDR2 FNYEAQ. The CDR3 has 18 residues. The CDR3 sequence: CASSLRPPRGSGANVLTF. The CDR3 DNA sequence: TGTGCCAGCAGCTTAAGGCCCCCGCGGGGCTCTGGGGCCAACGTCCTGACTTTC.

This clonotype was seen many times. The genes are TRBV5-1 and TRBJ2-2, with a possible D match to TRBD2 (5 bases). CDR1 is SGHRS and CDR2 is YFSETQ in the germline V gene. Trimming removed 4 bases at V and 5 bases at J, with 18 bases between. There are 16 residues in the CDR3. CDR3 region: CASSLLRGDLTGELFF. The CDR3, as DNA: TGCGCCAGCAGCCTCCTCCGGGGTGATTTGACCGGGGAGCTGTTTTTT.